The rows below give T cell receptor beta chains drawn from one sample of a study of persistence of HIV-infected CD4 T cells. No antigen has been assigned to these receptors. Libraries were prepared by immunoSEQ multiplex PCR; TCRdb keeps only in-frame clonotypes and omits some of them. Of 18,000 or so clones listed, 78% are singletons. The sequencing used CD4+ T cells sorted from PBMCs after roughly 19-hour stimulation, collected from a patient who received antiretroviral therapy. These TCRs come from an adult man with HIV who was CMV-seropositive. The CDR3 runs from the conserved cysteine through the conserved F or W. Each record gives: clone size, V gene, J gene, D gene, CDR3 protein, CDR3 DNA. The D gene is left open where the match is weak. Clone size is shown for a subset of rows, as once, few, many or a class of expanded clone.

abundance: .
v_gene: TRBV28
j_gene: TRBJ2-1
d_gene: TRBD2
CDR3aa: CASSPLWTRQFF
CDR3nt: TGTGCCAGCAGCCCTCTCTGGACTAGACAGTTCTTC

abundance: .
v_gene: TRBV4-2
j_gene: TRBJ2-2
d_gene: TRBD2
CDR3aa: CASSQVRTSGGATGELFF
CDR3nt: TGTGCCAGCAGCCAAGTCCGGACTAGCGGGGGGGCGACCGGGGAGCTGTTTTTT

abundance: once
v_gene: TRBV28
j_gene: TRBJ1-3
d_gene: .
CDR3aa: CASSLRWNSGNTIYF
CDR3nt: TGTGCCAGCAGTTTAAGGTGGAACTCTGGAAACACCATATATTTT

abundance: .
v_gene: TRBV19
j_gene: TRBJ1-2
d_gene: TRBD1
CDR3aa: CASSILPHGRGDGYTF
CDR3nt: TGTGCCAGTAGTATACTACCCCACGGCAGGGGGGATGGCTACACCTTC

abundance: .
v_gene: TRBV2
j_gene: TRBJ2-7
d_gene: .
CDR3aa: CASSGVRSYEQYF
CDR3nt: TGTGCCAGCAGTGGAGTCAGATCCTACGAGCAGTACTTC

abundance: .
v_gene: TRBV12-3/TRBV12-4
j_gene: TRBJ2-5
d_gene: TRBD2
CDR3aa: CASSLGEGETQYF
CDR3nt: TGTGCCAGCAGTTTGGGGGAGGGGGAGACCCAGTACTTC

abundance: .
v_gene: TRBV10-3
j_gene: TRBJ1-4
d_gene: TRBD1
CDR3aa: CAISSGTENEKLFF
CDR3nt: TGTGCCATCAGCTCCGGGACAGAGAATGAAAAACTGTTTTTT

abundance: few
v_gene: TRBV7-3
j_gene: TRBJ2-3
d_gene: TRBD2
CDR3aa: CASSLTSGGAGSTDTQYF
CDR3nt: TGTGCCAGCAGCTTGACTAGCGGGGGGGCCGGTAGCACAGATACGCAGTATTTT

abundance: .
v_gene: TRBV25-1
j_gene: TRBJ2-7
d_gene: .
CDR3aa: CASSEDPWEQYF
CDR3nt: TGTGCCAGCAGTGAGGATCCCTGGGAGCAGTACTTC

abundance: .
v_gene: TRBV19
j_gene: TRBJ1-2
d_gene: TRBD1
CDR3aa: CASSPQGVNYGYTF
CDR3nt: TGTGCCAGTAGCCCTCAGGGGGTGAACTATGGCTACACCTTC

abundance: once
v_gene: TRBV27
j_gene: TRBJ2-6
d_gene: TRBD2
CDR3aa: CASSPGLRGAGANVLTF
CDR3nt: TGTGCCAGCAGTCCAGGATTACGGGGGGCTGGGGCCAACGTCCTGACTTTC

abundance: .
v_gene: TRBV12-3/TRBV12-4
j_gene: TRBJ2-5
d_gene: .
CDR3aa: CASSLGETQYF
CDR3nt: TGTGCCAGCAGTTTAGGAGAGACCCAGTACTTC

abundance: once
v_gene: TRBV6-5
j_gene: TRBJ2-7
d_gene: .
CDR3aa: CASSPLFSSYEQYF
CDR3nt: TGTGCCAGCAGTCCCCTTTTCTCCTCCTACGAGCAGTACTTC

abundance: medium-sized
v_gene: TRBV7-8
j_gene: TRBJ2-7
d_gene: .
CDR3aa: CASGDSGGFVYEQYF
CDR3nt: TGTGCCAGCGGGGATTCGGGCGGGTTTGTCTACGAGCAGTACTTC

abundance: .
v_gene: TRBV14
j_gene: TRBJ2-7
d_gene: .
CDR3aa: CASSQVPTQQYF
CDR3nt: TGTGCCAGCAGCCAAGTCCCCACCCAGCAGTACTTC

abundance: .
v_gene: TRBV19
j_gene: TRBJ2-7
d_gene: .
CDR3aa: CASSPQRGEQYF
CDR3nt: TGTGCCAGTAGTCCTCAGCGTGGCGAGCAGTACTTC

abundance: .
v_gene: TRBV27
j_gene: TRBJ1-4
d_gene: .
CDR3aa: CASSDGEKEKLFF
CDR3nt: TGTGCCAGCAGCGATGGGGAAAAAGAAAAACTGTTTTTT

abundance: .
v_gene: TRBV7-8
j_gene: TRBJ1-5
d_gene: .
CDR3aa: CASSLRAGGEFNQPQHF
CDR3nt: TGTGCCAGCAGCTTAAGGGCAGGAGGGGAGTTCAATCAGCCCCAGCATTTT

abundance: .
v_gene: TRBV9
j_gene: TRBJ1-2
d_gene: TRBD1
CDR3aa: CASSQQGGYGYTF
CDR3nt: TGTGCCAGCAGCCAACAGGGGGGCTATGGCTACACCTTC

abundance: .
v_gene: TRBV10-1
j_gene: TRBJ2-3
d_gene: .
CDR3aa: CASSDLTGSTDTQYF
CDR3nt: TGCGCCAGCAGTGATCTGACAGGAAGCACAGATACGCAGTATTTT

abundance: .
v_gene: TRBV29-1
j_gene: TRBJ2-2
d_gene: TRBD1
CDR3aa: CSVVPGQGATGELFF
CDR3nt: TGCAGCGTTGTTCCGGGACAGGGGGCAACCGGGGAGCTGTTTTTT

abundance: .
v_gene: TRBV24-1
j_gene: TRBJ2-7
d_gene: .
CDR3aa: CATSEGRDIRSEQYF
CDR3nt: TGTGCCACCAGTGAGGGTCGGGACATTCGGTCCGAGCAGTACTTC

abundance: .
v_gene: TRBV29-1
j_gene: TRBJ2-6
d_gene: .
CDR3aa: CSVGPTASGANVLTF
CDR3nt: TGCAGCGTTGGTCCGACGGCCTCTGGGGCCAACGTCCTGACTTTC

abundance: .
v_gene: TRBV7-7
j_gene: TRBJ2-2
d_gene: TRBD2
CDR3aa: CAPKLSSGEGTGELFF
CDR3nt: TGTGCCCCAAAACTGTCCAGCGGGGAAGGCACCGGGGAGCTGTTTTTT

abundance: once
v_gene: TRBV5-4
j_gene: TRBJ2-7
d_gene: .
CDR3aa: CASSQGGGFGEQYF
CDR3nt: TGTGCCAGCAGCCAGGGTGGGGGGTTTGGTGAGCAGTACTTC

abundance: medium-sized
v_gene: TRBV5-1
j_gene: TRBJ2-7
d_gene: .
CDR3aa: CASSLRMGPTSSYEQYF
CDR3nt: TGCGCCAGCAGCCTCCGAATGGGTCCGACAAGCTCCTACGAGCAGTACTTC

abundance: few
v_gene: TRBV4-1
j_gene: TRBJ1-5
d_gene: .
CDR3aa: CASSPGGLPSDQPQHF
CDR3nt: TGCGCCAGCAGCCCTGGGGGGCTCCCAAGCGATCAGCCCCAGCATTTT

abundance: .
v_gene: TRBV21-1
j_gene: TRBJ2-7
d_gene: .
CDR3aa: CASSMDRSYEQYF
CDR3nt: TGTGCCAGCAGCATGGACAGGTCCTACGAGCAGTACTTC

abundance: .
v_gene: TRBV3-1/TRBV3-2
j_gene: TRBJ1-5
d_gene: .
CDR3aa: CASSQEIPPGNQPQHF
CDR3nt: TGTGCCAGCAGCCAAGAGATCCCTCCGGGCAATCAGCCCCAGCATTTT

abundance: .
v_gene: TRBV28
j_gene: TRBJ1-5
d_gene: .
CDR3aa: CASSSPGVGFNQPQHF
CDR3nt: TGTGCCAGCAGTTCCCCCGGGGTGGGGTTCAATCAGCCCCAGCATTTT

abundance: .
v_gene: TRBV3-1/TRBV3-2
j_gene: TRBJ2-1
d_gene: .
CDR3aa: CASSQTQDGQFF
CDR3nt: TGTGCCAGCAGCCAAACGCAGGACGGGCAGTTCTTC

abundance: once
v_gene: TRBV9
j_gene: TRBJ2-2
d_gene: .
CDR3aa: CASSSLDRTGELFF
CDR3nt: TGTGCCAGCAGCTCCTTGGACCGGACCGGGGAGCTGTTTTTT

abundance: .
v_gene: TRBV5-1
j_gene: TRBJ2-5
d_gene: TRBD1
CDR3aa: CASSYPQGQGARETQYF
CDR3nt: TGCGCCAGCAGCTATCCCCAGGGACAGGGGGCTAGAGAGACCCAGTACTTC

abundance: .
v_gene: TRBV4-2
j_gene: TRBJ1-2
d_gene: .
CDR3aa: CASSQPGIGTKGYTF
CDR3nt: TGTGCCAGCAGCCAGCCGGGAATAGGAACGAAAGGCTACACCTTC

abundance: .
v_gene: TRBV19
j_gene: TRBJ2-1
d_gene: TRBD2
CDR3aa: CASRRSGGDYNEQFF
CDR3nt: TGTGCCAGTAGGCGTAGCGGGGGGGACTACAATGAGCAGTTCTTC

abundance: .
v_gene: TRBV9
j_gene: TRBJ1-4
d_gene: TRBD1
CDR3aa: CASSVGGTGREKLFF
CDR3nt: TGTGCCAGCAGCGTCGGGGGGACAGGGCGTGAAAAACTGTTTTTT

abundance: .
v_gene: TRBV5-5
j_gene: TRBJ1-4
d_gene: .
CDR3aa: CASSFTDSNEKLFF
CDR3nt: TGTGCCAGCAGCTTTACGGACAGTAATGAAAAACTGTTTTTT

abundance: .
v_gene: TRBV28
j_gene: TRBJ1-1
d_gene: .
CDR3aa: CASSLSGGWTEAFF
CDR3nt: TGTGCCAGCAGTTTATCGGGGGGGTGGACTGAAGCTTTCTTT

abundance: .
v_gene: TRBV6-1
j_gene: TRBJ1-5
d_gene: .
CDR3aa: CASSEALDSSSNQPQHF
CDR3nt: TGTGCCAGCAGTGAAGCGCTCGACAGTAGTAGCAATCAGCCCCAGCATTTT

abundance: .
v_gene: TRBV5-4
j_gene: TRBJ2-2
d_gene: TRBD1
CDR3aa: CASSHLTGGQNTGELFF
CDR3nt: TGTGCCAGCAGCCACCTAACAGGGGGCCAGAACACCGGGGAGCTGTTTTTT

abundance: .
v_gene: TRBV14
j_gene: TRBJ2-1
d_gene: .
CDR3aa: CASSELSSNEQFF
CDR3nt: TGTGCCAGCAGCGAATTATCCTCCAATGAGCAGTTCTTC

abundance: once
v_gene: TRBV28
j_gene: TRBJ2-7
d_gene: TRBD1
CDR3aa: CASEGQSYEQYF
CDR3nt: TGTGCCAGCGAGGGACAGTCTTACGAGCAGTACTTC

abundance: once
v_gene: TRBV27
j_gene: TRBJ1-5
d_gene: TRBD1
CDR3aa: CASRTTGTNNQPQHF
CDR3nt: TGTGCCAGCAGGACGACAGGGACCAACAATCAGCCCCAGCATTTT

abundance: .
v_gene: TRBV7-9
j_gene: TRBJ2-3
d_gene: TRBD2
CDR3aa: CASSPSGGNTDTQYF
CDR3nt: TGTGCCAGCAGCCCAAGCGGGGGGAACACAGATACGCAGTATTTT

abundance: .
v_gene: TRBV14
j_gene: TRBJ1-1
d_gene: .
CDR3aa: CASSPATGQNTEAFF
CDR3nt: TGTGCCAGCAGCCCGGCTACAGGACAGAACACTGAAGCTTTCTTT

abundance: .
v_gene: TRBV27
j_gene: TRBJ1-1
d_gene: .
CDR3aa: CASSRARDRNTEAFF
CDR3nt: TGTGCCAGCAGTCGAGCCCGCGACAGGAACACTGAAGCTTTCTTT

abundance: .
v_gene: TRBV6-6
j_gene: TRBJ1-1
d_gene: .
CDR3aa: CASVGNRDTEAFF
CDR3nt: TGTGCCAGCGTCGGGAATCGGGACACTGAAGCTTTCTTT

abundance: .
v_gene: TRBV4-1
j_gene: TRBJ1-2
d_gene: .
CDR3aa: CASSPGRTLVSYTF
CDR3nt: TGCGCCAGCAGCCCGGGACGGACCCTCGTAAGCTACACCTTC

abundance: .
v_gene: TRBV4-1
j_gene: TRBJ1-3
d_gene: TRBD1
CDR3aa: CASSQVGTGGNTIYF
CDR3nt: TGCGCCAGCAGCCAAGTCGGGACAGGTGGAAACACCATATATTTT

abundance: .
v_gene: TRBV5-4
j_gene: TRBJ2-2
d_gene: TRBD2
CDR3aa: CASSLQTSLLAGELFF
CDR3nt: TGTGCCAGCAGCCTACAGACTAGCCTTCTTGCCGGGGAGCTGTTTTTT

abundance: .
v_gene: TRBV3-1/TRBV3-2
j_gene: TRBJ2-3
d_gene: .
CDR3aa: CASSQAGVDTQYF
CDR3nt: TGTGCCAGCAGCCAAGCAGGGGTAGATACGCAGTATTTT

abundance: .
v_gene: TRBV19
j_gene: TRBJ2-1
d_gene: .
CDR3aa: CASSIDPAGSSYNEQFF
CDR3nt: TGTGCCAGTAGTATAGATCCCGCAGGGAGCTCCTACAATGAGCAGTTCTTC

abundance: .
v_gene: TRBV7-9
j_gene: TRBJ2-2
d_gene: .
CDR3aa: CASSLVRTGELFF
CDR3nt: TGTGCCAGCAGCTTAGTCCGGACCGGGGAGCTGTTTTTT